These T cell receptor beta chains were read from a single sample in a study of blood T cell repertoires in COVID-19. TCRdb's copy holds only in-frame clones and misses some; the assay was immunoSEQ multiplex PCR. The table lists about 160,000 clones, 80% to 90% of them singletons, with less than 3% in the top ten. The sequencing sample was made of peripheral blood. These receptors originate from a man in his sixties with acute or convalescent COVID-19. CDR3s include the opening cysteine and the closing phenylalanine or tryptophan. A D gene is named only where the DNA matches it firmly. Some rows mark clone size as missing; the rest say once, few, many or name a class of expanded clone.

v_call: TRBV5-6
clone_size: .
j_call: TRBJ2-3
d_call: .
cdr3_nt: TGTGCCAGCAGCTTGTTGCAGGGAGGATCAGCTGTAGCAGATACGCAGTATTTT
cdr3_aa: CASSLLQGGSAVADTQYF

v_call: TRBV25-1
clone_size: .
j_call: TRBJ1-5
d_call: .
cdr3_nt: TGTGCCAGCAGTGAATCGGGGGTGGTTAATAGCAATCAGCCCCAGCATTTT
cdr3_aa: CASSESGVVNSNQPQHF

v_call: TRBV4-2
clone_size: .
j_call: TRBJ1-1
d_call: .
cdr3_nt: TGTGCCAGCAGCCGGGGCGGGAACACTGAAGCTTTCTTT
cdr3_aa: CASSRGGNTEAFF

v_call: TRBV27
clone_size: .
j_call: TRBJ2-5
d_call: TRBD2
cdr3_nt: TGTGCCAGCAGTTTACTAGCGGGGGCTACCTTTCTGGAGACCCAGTACTTC
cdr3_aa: CASSLLAGATFLETQYF

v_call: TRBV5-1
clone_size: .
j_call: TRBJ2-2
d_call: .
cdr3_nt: TGCGCCAGCAGCTTGGACGGTCGGGAGCTGTTTTTT
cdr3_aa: CASSLDGRELFF

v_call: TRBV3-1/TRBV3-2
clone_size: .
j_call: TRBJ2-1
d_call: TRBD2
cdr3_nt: TGTGCCAGCAGCCAAGTAGCGGGGGCCTCCTACAATGAGCAGTTCTTC
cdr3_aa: CASSQVAGASYNEQFF

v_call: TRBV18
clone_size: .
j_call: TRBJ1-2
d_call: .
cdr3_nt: TGTGCCAGCTCACCCCGGGAAAATCGGGACTACACCTTC
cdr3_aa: CASSPRENRDYTF

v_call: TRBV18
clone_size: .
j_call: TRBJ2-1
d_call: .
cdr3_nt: TGTGCCAGCTCACCACCTTACGGGTCTAGCTACAATGAGCAGTTCTTC
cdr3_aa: CASSPPYGSSYNEQFF

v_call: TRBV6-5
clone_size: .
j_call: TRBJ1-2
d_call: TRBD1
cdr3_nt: TGTGCCAGCAGCACGACAGGGGTCTTCGGCTACACCTTC
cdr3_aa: CASSTTGVFGYTF

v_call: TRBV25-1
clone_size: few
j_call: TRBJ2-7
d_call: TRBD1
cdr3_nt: TGTGCCAGCACCGTGACAGGGTCCCTCCTCGAGCAGTACTTC
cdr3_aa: CASTVTGSLLEQYF

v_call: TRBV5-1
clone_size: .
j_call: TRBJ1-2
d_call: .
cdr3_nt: TGCGCCAGCAGCTTGGCCGACAGGAACTATGGCTACACCTTC
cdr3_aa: CASSLADRNYGYTF

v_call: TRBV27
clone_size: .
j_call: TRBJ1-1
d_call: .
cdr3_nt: TGTGCCAGCAGTTTAAGAGGGCGACCCACCGGGATGAACACTGAAGCTTTCTTT
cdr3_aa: CASSLRGRPTGMNTEAFF

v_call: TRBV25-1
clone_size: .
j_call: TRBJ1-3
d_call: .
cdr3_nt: TGTGCCAGCAGTAGAGGGAAGGCTGGAAACACCATATATTTT
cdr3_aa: CASSRGKAGNTIYF

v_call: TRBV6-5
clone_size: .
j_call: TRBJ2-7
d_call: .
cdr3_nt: TGTGCCAGCAGGGGGGGTTTAGTGTACGAGCAGTACTTC
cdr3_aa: CASRGGLVYEQYF

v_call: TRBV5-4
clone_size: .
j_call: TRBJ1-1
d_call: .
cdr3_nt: TGTGCCAGCAGCGAAGGACAAGGGTTCGACACTGAAGCTTTCTTT
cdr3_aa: CASSEGQGFDTEAFF

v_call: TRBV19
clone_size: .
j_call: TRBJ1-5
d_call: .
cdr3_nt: TGTGCCAGTAGCAGCGGGACGACCGGCAATCAGCCCCAGCATTTT
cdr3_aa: CASSSGTTGNQPQHF

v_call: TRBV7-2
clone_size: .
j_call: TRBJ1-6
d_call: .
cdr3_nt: TGTGCCAGCAGCTTATACCGGGCGGGTATTTCACCCCTCCACTTT
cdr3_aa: CASSLYRAGISPLHF

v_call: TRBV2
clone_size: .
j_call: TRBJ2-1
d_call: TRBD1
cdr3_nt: TGTGCCAGCAGTGAGGACAGGGGGTACAATGAGCAGTTCTTC
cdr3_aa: CASSEDRGYNEQFF

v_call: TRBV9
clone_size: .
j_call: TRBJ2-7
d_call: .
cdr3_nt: TGTGCCAGCAGCGCCCTCGGGGGATTACACTACGAGCAGTACTTC
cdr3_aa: CASSALGGLHYEQYF

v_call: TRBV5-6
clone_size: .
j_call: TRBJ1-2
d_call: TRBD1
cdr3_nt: TGTGCCAGCAGCCCAGAGGACAGGGGGCCTGGCTACACCTTC
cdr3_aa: CASSPEDRGPGYTF

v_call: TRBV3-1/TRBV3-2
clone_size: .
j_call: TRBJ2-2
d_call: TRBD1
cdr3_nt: TGTGCCAGCAGCCTCGAGCGGACAGGGAAGGCCGGGGAGCTGTTTTTT
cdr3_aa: CASSLERTGKAGELFF

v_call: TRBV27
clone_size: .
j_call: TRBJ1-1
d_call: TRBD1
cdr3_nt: TGTGCCAGCAGTCTTTTACAGGGGGTAAGCTTTCGGACTGAAGCTTTCTTT
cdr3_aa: CASSLLQGVSFRTEAFF

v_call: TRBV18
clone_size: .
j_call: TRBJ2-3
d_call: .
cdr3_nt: TGTGCCAGCTCACACAAAGGGAGAAATACGCAGTATTTT
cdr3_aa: CASSHKGRNTQYF

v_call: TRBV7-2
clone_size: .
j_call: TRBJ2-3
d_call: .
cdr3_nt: TGTGCCAGCAGCTTAGAGGGACACCCCCAGCCAGGCACAGATACGCAGTATTTT
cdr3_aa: CASSLEGHPQPGTDTQYF

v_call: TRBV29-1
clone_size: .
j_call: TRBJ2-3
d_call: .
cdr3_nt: TGCAGCGTAGTACGCCAGACTAGCACAGATACGCAGTATTTT
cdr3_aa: CSVVRQTSTDTQYF

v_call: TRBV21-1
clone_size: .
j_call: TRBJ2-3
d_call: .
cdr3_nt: TGTGCCAGCAGCCTTTGGACAGGGGGTGAGGTAGATACGCAGTATTTT
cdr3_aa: CASSLWTGGEVDTQYF

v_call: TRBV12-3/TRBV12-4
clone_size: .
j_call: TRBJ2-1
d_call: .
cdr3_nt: TGTGCCAGCAGTTCCCAGGGGAATGAGCAGTTCTTC
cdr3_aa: CASSSQGNEQFF

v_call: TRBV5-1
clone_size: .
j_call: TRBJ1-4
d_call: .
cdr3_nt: TGCGCCAGCAGCTTGAAAAGCGTCGGTACTAATGAAAAACTGTTTTTT
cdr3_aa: CASSLKSVGTNEKLFF

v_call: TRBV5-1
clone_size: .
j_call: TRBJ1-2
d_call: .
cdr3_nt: TGCGCCAGCAGCTTGGAGGAGGGCGGGTATGGCTACACCTTC
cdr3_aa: CASSLEEGGYGYTF

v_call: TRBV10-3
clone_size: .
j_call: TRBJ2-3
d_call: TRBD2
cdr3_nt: TGTGCCATCAGCTCCGTCTTTATATCGGACGGGGAGGGAGATACGCAGTATTTT
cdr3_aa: CAISSVFISDGEGDTQYF

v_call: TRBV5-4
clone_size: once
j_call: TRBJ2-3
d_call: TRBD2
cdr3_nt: TGTGCCAGCAGCAATCTAGCGGGCCCAGATACGCAGTATTTT
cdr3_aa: CASSNLAGPDTQYF

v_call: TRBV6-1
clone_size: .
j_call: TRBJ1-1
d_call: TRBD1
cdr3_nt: TGTGCCAGCAGTGAACGCCAGGGGGCACTTTTCGCTGAAGCTTTCTTT
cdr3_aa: CASSERQGALFAEAFF

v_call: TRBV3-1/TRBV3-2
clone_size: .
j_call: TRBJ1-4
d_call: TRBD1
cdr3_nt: TGTGCCAGCAGCCAATACCCGGGACAGGGGTTTGCAACTAATGAAAAACTGTTTTTT
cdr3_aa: CASSQYPGQGFATNEKLFF

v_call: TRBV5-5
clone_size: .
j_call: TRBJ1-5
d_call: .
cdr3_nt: TGTGCCAGCAGCCGGACCAGTCGGGGGTTAAATCAGCCCCAGCATTTT
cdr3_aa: CASSRTSRGLNQPQHF

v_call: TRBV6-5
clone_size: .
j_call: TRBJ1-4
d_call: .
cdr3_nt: TGTGCCAGCAGTTATGTCCTCGGGGAAAAACTGTTTTTT
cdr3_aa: CASSYVLGEKLFF

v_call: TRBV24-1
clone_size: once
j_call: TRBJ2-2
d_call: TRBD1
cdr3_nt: TGTGCCACCAGTGATTCGACAGGGGTGAGCGGGGAGCTGTTTTTT
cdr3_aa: CATSDSTGVSGELFF

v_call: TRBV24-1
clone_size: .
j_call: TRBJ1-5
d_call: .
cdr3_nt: TGTGCCACCAGTGATCCGGGGAGTGGGCAGCCCCAGCATTTT
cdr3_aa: CATSDPGSGQPQHF

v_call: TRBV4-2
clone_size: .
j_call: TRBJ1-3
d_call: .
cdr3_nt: TGTGCCAGCAGCCTCGTGGGGGGATCTGGAAACACCATATATTTT
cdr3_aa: CASSLVGGSGNTIYF

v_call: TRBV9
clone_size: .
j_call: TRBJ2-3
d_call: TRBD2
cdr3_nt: TGTGCCAGCAGCTCACGCGGGAGCGGGGGGGCAGATACGCAGTATTTT
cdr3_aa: CASSSRGSGGADTQYF